Here is one T cell receptor beta chain with its context. Its antigen is not identified. The data stem from a study of blood T cells in healthy people across ages. Points from the study as a whole: Among T cells, TCR beta diversity per million cells dropped roughly linearly as age rose.

A second PCR of roughly 7 to 11 cycles used a sample-barcoded 5' primer and a J-beta primer mix. MiXCR, run by TCRdb on the 5' RACE reads, gives a single entry per CDR3 protein. This sample has 890,000 or so distinct CDR3 sequences, with about 62% found just once. The germline V gene encodes CDR1 MNHEY and CDR2 SMNVEV (reference sequence). This CDR3 contains 16 residues. V gave up 0 bases and J gave up 1 base, with 13 bases separating them. Every sample had a minimum of 6 million PBMCs isolated. The chain joins TRBV27 to TRBJ2-7; D not resolved. This TCR was recovered from a man under 40 in good health. Material: blood. The CDR3 sequence: CASSLSIGQYSYEQYF. The CDR3 coding sequence is TGTGCCAGCAGTTTATCGATCGGGCAGTATTCCTACGAGCAGTACTTC.